The 8 T cell receptor beta chains presented below share a single source sample, sequenced in a study of T cells generated in artificial thymic organoids. TCRalpha and TCRbeta libraries were amplified separately by semi-nested PCR with TRAC or TRBC reverse primers. TCRdb used MiXCR to reprocess the 5' RACE reads, holding one entry per CDR3 protein. The table lists fewer than 9,000 distinct CDR3 sequences, around 18% of them singletons. Material for sequencing was naive CD8+ T cells from the thymus. Documented subset: CD3+TCRalphabeta+CD8SP T cells; for blood, CD45RO-CCR7+ naive CD8+ T cells. All receptors come from a human donor who gave cord blood stem cells for thymic organoid culture, a cardiac surgery patient who gave postnatal thymus, or a blood donor (not recorded which).

The sample holds a few counts of this clonotype. The chain employs TRBV28 and TRBJ1-6, with 9 bases identical to TRBD1. Unmatched junction bases numbered 6, after V lost 6 bases and J lost 9 bases. The germline CDR1 and CDR2 sequences are MDHEN and SYDVKM. The length of the CDR3 is 14 residues. This CDR3 is CASSRPGQGSPLHF. The DNA of the CDR3 is TGTGCCAGCAGCCGACCGGGACAGGGTTCACCCCTCCACTTT.

The chain uses TRBV10-3 and TRBJ2-7; possibly TRBD2 for D (6 bases). This CDR3 spans 15 amino acids. Looked up from germline, CDR1 is ENHRY and CDR2 is SYGVKD. V was clipped by 0 bases and J by 1 base, with 10 bases between them. This chain's CDR3 is CAISESTGASYEQYF. The CDR3 region has the DNA TGTGCCATCAGTGAGTCCACGGGAGCGTCCTACGAGCAGTACTTC.

This clonotype is labeled medium-sized. The rearrangement links TRBV4-2 to TRBJ2-7; D perhaps matches TRBD2 (7 bases). This CDR3 spans 17 amino acids. Germline-derived CDR1 and CDR2 are LGHNA and YNFKEQ. Trimming shortened V by 0 bases and J by 2 bases, and 17 bases separated the two germline ends. The CDR3 is CASSQDGVGGPPYEQYF. The CDR3 bases are TGTGCCAGCAGCCAAGATGGTGTGGGGGGGCCTCCCTACGAGCAGTACTTC.

This clonotype appeared many times. The V call is TRBV19, the J call TRBJ1-5; D not certain. Germline V gene sequence: CDR1 LNHDA, CDR2 SQIVND (reference sequence). The ends were cut back, 5 bases at V and 2 bases at J, with 7 bases in the middle. The CDR3 runs to 13 residues. For the CDR3, the DNA is TGTGCCAGTAGTTCTATTGGCAATCAGCCCCAGCATTTT. Its protein product is CASSSIGNQPQHF. Looking up the rest from reference TRBV19 and TRBJ1-5 gives the full variable domain: DGGITQSPKYLFRKEGQNVTLSCEQNLNHDAMYWYRQDPGQGLRLIYYSQIVNDFQKGDIAEGYSVSREKKESFPLTVTSAQKNPTAFYLCASSSIGNQPQHFGDGTRLSIL.

Comments on this clonotype: A much larger clone lies a single base off, so this may be a read error. V gene TRBV6-5 combines with J gene TRBJ2-2; 10 bases map to TRBD1. The V gene end was trimmed by 6 bases and the J gene end by 5 bases; junction bases not matched to a gene: 18. The germline gives CDR1 MNHEY, CDR2 SVGAGI. This CDR3 contains 19 residues. The CDR3 DNA is TGTGCCAGCAGCGGACCGGGACAGGGGCCACCCTCCCAGACCGGGGAGCTGTTTTTT. It is translated as CASSGPGQGPPSQTGELFF.

Concerning this clonotype itself: This could be a read error, since a much larger clone is one nucleotide away. The CDR3 loop reads CASGQNRGHTQYF. The CDR3 DNA reads TGCGCCAGCGGCCAGAACAGGGGGCATACGCAGTATTTT. V gene TRBV4-3 combines with J gene TRBJ2-3, with 9 bases that match TRBD1. CDR1 is LGHNA and CDR2 is YSLEER in the germline V gene. The CDR3 is made up of 13 amino acids.

Relative to its sample, this clonotype is medium-sized. The chain joins TRBV20-1 to TRBJ2-1, with D unresolved. V was cut by 4 bases and J by 9 bases, with 10 bases left in between. Germline V lookup: CDR1 DFQATT, CDR2 SNEGSKA (reference sequence). The CDR3 is 11 residues long. CDR3 coding DNA: TGCAGTGCTACTTGGACGCTTGAGCAGTTCTTC. Protein sequence: CSATWTLEQFF.

A single count supports this clonotype. Since a much larger clone is just one base distant, this may be a read error. The V call is TRBV12-3 or TRBV12-4, the J call TRBJ2-7; D remains ambiguous. This CDR3 contains 13 residues. The CDR3 region has the DNA TGTGCCGGCAGTTTCGGAAACACCTACGAGCAGTACTTC. Its protein product is CAGSFGNTYEQYF.